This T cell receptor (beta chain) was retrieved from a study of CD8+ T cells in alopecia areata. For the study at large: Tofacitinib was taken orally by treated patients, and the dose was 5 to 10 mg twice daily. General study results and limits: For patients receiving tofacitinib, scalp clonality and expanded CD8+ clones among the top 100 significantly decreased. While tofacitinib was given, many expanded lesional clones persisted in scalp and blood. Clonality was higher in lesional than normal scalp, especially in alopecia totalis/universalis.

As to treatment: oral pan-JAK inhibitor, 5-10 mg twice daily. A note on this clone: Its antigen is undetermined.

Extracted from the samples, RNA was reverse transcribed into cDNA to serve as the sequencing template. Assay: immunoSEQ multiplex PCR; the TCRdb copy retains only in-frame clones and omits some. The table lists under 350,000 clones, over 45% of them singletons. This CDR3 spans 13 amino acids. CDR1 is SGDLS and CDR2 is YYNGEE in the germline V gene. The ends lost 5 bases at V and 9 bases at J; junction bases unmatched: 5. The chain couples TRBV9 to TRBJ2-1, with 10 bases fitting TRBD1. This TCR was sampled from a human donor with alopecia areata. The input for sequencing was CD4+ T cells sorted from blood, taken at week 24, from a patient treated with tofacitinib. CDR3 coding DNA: TGTGCCAGCAGTCTCCGGGACAGGGGTGAGCAGTTCTTC. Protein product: CASSLRDRGEQFF.